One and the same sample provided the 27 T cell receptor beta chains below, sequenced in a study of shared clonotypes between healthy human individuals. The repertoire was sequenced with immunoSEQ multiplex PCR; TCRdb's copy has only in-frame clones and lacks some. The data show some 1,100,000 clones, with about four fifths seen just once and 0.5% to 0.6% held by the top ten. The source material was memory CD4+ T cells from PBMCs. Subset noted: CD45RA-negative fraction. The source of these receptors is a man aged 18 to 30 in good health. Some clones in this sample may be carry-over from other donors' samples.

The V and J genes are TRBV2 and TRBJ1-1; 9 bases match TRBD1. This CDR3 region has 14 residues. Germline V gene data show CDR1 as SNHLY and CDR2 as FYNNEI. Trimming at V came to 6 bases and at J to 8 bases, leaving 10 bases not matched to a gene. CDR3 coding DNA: TGTGCCAGCAGATCCCTCGGGACAGGGATAGAAGCTTTCTTT. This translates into CASRSLGTGIEAFF.

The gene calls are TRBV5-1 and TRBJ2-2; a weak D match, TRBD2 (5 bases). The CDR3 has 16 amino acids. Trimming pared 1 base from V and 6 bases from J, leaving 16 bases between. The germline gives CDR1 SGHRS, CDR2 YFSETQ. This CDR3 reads CASSLRGFIGAGELFF. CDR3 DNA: TGCGCCAGCAGCTTGCGAGGGTTTATTGGGGCCGGGGAGCTGTTTTTT. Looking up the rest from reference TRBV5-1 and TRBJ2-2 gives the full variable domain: KAGVTQTPRYLIKTRGQQVTLSCSPISGHRSVSWYQQTPGQGLQFLFEYFSETQRNKGNFPGRFSGRQFSNSRSEMNVSTLELGDSALYLCASSLRGFIGAGELFFGEGSRLTVL.

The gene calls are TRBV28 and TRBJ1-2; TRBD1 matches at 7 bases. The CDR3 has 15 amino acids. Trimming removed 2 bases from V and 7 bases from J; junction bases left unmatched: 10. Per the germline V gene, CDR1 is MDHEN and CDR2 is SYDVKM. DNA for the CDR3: TGTGCCAGCAGTTTAGGGGACAGCCTCCTAAGTGGCTACACCTTC. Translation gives CASSLGDSLLSGYTF.

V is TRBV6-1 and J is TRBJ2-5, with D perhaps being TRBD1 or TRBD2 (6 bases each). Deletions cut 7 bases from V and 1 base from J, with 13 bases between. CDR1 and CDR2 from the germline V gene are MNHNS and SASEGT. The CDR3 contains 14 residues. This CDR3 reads CASTSGALQETQYF. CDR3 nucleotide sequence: TGTGCCAGCACGTCGGGGGCCCTCCAAGAGACCCAGTACTTC.

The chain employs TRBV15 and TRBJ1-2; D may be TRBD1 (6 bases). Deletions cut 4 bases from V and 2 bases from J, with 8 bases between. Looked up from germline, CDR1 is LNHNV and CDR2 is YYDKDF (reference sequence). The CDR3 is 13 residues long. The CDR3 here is CATSTGTNYGYTF. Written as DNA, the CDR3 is TGTGCCACCAGCACCGGGACAAACTATGGCTACACCTTC.

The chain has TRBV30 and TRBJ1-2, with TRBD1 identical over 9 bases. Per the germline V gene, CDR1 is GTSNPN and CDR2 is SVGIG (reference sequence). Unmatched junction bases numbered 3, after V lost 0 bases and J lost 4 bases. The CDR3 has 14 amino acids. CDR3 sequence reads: CAWSVGTGSYGYTF. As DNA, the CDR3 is TGTGCCTGGAGTGTCGGGACAGGGTCCTATGGCTACACCTTC.

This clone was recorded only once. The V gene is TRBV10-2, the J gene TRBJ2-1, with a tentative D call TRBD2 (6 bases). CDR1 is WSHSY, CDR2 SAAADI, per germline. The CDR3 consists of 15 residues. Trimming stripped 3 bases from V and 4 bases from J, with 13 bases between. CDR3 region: CASSDRMAGYNEQFF. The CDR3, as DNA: TGCGCCAGCAGTGACCGGATGGCGGGATACAATGAGCAGTTCTTC.

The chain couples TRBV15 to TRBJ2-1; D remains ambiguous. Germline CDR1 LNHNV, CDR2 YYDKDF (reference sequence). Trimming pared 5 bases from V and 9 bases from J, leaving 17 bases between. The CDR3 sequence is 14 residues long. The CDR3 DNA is TGTGCCACCAGCCCACACGAGAGGACGGTTGAGCAGTTCTTC. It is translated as CATSPHERTVEQFF.

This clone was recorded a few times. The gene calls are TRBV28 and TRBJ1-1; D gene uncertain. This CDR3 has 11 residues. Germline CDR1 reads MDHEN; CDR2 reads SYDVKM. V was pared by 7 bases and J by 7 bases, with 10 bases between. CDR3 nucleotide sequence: TGTGCCAGCACCTTGGGCTATGAAGCTTTCTTT. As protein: CASTLGYEAFF. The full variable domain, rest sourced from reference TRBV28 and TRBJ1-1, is DVKVTQSSRYLVKRTGEKVFLECVQDMDHENMFWYRQDPGLGLRLIYFSYDVKMKEKGDIPEGYSVSREKKERFSLILESASTNQTSMYLCASTLGYEAFFGQGTRLTVV.

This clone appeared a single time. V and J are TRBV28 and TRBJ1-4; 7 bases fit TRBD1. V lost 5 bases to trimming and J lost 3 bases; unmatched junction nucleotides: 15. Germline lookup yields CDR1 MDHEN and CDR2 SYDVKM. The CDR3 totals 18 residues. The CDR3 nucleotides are TGTGCCAGCAGTAGAGGGGACAGTCTATCAGGGGCTAATGAAAAACTGTTTTTT. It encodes CASSRGDSLSGANEKLFF. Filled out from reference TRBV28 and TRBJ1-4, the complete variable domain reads DVKVTQSSRYLVKRTGEKVFLECVQDMDHENMFWYRQDPGLGLRLIYFSYDVKMKEKGDIPEGYSVSREKKERFSLILESASTNQTSMYLCASSRGDSLSGANEKLFFGSGTQLSVL.

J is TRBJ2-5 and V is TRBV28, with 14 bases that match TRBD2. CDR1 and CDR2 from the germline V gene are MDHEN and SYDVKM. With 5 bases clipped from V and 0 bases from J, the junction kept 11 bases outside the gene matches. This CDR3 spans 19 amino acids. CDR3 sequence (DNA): TGTGCCAGCAGTCCCCTAAGGTTGGGACTAGCGGGAGACCAAGAGACCCAGTACTTC. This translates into CASSPLRLGLAGDQETQYF.

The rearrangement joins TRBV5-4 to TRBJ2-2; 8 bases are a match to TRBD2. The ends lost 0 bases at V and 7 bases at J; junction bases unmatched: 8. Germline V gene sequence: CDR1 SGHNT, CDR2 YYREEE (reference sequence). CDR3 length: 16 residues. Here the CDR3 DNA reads TGTGCCAGCAGCTTGGCGGGAGGGCCTCTCGGCGGGGAGCTGTTTTTT. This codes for CASSLAGGPLGGELFF.

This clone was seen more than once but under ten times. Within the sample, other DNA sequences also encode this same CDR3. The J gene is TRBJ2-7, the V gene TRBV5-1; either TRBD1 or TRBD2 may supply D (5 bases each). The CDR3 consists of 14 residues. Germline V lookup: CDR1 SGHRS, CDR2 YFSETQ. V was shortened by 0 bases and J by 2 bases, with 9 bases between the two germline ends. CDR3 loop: CASSLAPGPYEQYF. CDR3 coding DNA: TGCGCCAGCAGCTTGGCCCCGGGACCCTACGAGCAGTACTTC.

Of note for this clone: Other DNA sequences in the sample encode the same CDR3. CDR3 DNA: TGTGCCAGCAGCTTGGGGGAAGAGACCCAGTACTTC. Translating gives CASSLGEETQYF. J is TRBJ2-5 and V is TRBV5-6; no firm D call. V lost 0 bases and J 3 bases, leaving 3 bases between the germline ends. Germline values: CDR1 SGHDT, CDR2 YYEEEE. This CDR3 has 12 residues.

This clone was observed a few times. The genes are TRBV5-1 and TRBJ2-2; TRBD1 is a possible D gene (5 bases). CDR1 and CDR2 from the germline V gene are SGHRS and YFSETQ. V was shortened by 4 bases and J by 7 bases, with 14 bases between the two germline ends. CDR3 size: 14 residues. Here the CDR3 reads CASSLGPSSGELFF. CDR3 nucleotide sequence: TGCGCCAGCAGCCTGGGGCCGAGCAGCGGGGAGCTGTTTTTT.

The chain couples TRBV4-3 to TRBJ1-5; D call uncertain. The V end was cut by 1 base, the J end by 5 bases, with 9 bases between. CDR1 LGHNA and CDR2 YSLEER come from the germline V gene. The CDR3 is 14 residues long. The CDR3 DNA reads TGCGCCAGCAGCCAAGTAGTGGGAGATCAGCCCCAGCATTTT. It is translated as CASSQVVGDQPQHF.

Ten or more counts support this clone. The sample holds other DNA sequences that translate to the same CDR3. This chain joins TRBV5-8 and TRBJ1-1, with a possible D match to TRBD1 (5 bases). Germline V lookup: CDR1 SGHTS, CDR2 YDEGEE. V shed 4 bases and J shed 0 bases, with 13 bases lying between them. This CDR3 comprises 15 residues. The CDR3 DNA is TGTGCCAGCAGCAGTTCCCGACAGATGAACACTGAAGCTTTCTTT. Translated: CASSSSRQMNTEAFF.

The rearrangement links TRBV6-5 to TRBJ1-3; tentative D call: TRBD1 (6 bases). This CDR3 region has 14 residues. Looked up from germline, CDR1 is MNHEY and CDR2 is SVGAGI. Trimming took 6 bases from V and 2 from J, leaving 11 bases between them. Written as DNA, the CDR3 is TGTGCCAGCAGAACAGGGACCGCTGGAAACACCATATATTTT. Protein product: CASRTGTAGNTIYF.

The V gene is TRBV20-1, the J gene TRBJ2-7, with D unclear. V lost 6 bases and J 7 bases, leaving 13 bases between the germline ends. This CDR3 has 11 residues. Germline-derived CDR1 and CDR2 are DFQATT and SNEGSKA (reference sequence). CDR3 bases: TGCAGTGCGAAGAGGCCTGGGGAGCAGTACTTC. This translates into CSAKRPGEQYF.

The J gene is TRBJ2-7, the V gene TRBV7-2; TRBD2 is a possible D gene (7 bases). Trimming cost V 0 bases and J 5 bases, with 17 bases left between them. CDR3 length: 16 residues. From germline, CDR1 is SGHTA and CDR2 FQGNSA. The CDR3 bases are TGTGCCAGCAGCTTAGCCCTTCCCCGGGGGGCAGACGAGCAGTACTTC. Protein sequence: CASSLALPRGADEQYF.

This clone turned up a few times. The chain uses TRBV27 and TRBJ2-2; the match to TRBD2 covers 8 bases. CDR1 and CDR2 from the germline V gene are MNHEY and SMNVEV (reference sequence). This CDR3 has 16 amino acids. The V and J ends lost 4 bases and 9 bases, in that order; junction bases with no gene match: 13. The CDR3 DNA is TGTGCCAGCAGTTCCGGGACTAGTCGGGTAACGAGGGAGCTGTTTTTT. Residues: CASSSGTSRVTRELFF.

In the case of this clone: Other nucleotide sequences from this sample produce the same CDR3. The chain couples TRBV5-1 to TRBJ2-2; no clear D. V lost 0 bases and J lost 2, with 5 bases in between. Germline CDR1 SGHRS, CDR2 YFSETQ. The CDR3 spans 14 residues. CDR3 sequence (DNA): TGCGCCAGCAGCTTGGGGTTAAACACCGGGGAGCTGTTTTTT. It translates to CASSLGLNTGELFF.

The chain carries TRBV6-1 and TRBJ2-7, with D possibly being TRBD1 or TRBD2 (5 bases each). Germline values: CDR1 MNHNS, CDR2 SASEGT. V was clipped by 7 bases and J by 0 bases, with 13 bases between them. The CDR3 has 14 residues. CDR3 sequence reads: CASNRDHSSYEQYF. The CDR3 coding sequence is TGTGCCAGCAACCGGGACCATAGCTCCTACGAGCAGTACTTC.

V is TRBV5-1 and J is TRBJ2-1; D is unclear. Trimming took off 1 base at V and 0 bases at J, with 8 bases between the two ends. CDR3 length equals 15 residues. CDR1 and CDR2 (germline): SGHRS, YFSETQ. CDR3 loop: CASSLTRSSYNEQFF. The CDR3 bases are TGCGCCAGCAGCTTGACGAGGAGCTCCTACAATGAGCAGTTCTTC.

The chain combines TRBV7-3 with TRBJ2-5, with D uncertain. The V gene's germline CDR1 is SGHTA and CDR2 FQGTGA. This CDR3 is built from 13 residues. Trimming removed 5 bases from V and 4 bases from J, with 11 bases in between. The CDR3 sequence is CASSPMVGETQYF. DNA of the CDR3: TGTGCCAGCAGCCCGATGGTTGGAGAGACCCAGTACTTC.

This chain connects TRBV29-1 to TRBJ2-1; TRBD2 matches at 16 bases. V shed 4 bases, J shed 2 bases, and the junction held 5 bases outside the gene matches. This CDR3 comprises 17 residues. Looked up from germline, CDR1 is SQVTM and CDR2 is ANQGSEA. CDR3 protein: CSVVFGTSGRAYNEQFF. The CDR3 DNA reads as TGCAGCGTTGTTTTCGGGACTAGCGGGAGGGCCTACAATGAGCAGTTCTTC.

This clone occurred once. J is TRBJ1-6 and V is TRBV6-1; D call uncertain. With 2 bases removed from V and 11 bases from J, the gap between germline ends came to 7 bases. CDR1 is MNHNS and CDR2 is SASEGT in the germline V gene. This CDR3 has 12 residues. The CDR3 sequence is CASSERATPLHF. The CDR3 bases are TGTGCCAGCAGTGAAAGGGCGACACCCCTCCACTTT.